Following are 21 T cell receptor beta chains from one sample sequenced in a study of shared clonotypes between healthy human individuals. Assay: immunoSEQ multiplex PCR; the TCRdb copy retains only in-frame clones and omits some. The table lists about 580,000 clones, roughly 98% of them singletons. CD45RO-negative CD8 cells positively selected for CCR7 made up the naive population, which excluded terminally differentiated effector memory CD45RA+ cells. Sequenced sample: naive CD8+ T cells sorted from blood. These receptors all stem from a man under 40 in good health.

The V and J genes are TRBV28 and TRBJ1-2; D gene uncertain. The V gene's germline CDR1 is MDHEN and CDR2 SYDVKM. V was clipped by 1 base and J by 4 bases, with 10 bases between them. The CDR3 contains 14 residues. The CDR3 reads CASSLSVDGYGYTF. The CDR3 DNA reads TGTGCCAGCAGTTTATCTGTGGACGGCTATGGCTACACCTTC.

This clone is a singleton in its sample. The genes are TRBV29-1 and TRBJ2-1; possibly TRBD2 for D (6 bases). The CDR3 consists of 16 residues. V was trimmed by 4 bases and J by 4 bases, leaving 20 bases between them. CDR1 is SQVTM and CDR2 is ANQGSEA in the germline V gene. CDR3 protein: CSVVGEPGVGYNEQFF. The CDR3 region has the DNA TGCAGCGTTGTAGGGGAACCGGGAGTCGGGTACAATGAGCAGTTCTTC.

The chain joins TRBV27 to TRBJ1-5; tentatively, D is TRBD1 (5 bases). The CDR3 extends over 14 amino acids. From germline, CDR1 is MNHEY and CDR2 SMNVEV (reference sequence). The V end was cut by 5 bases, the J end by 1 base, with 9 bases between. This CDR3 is CASSLGASNQPQHF. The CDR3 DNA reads TGTGCCAGCAGTCTAGGGGCGAGCAATCAGCCCCAGCATTTT.

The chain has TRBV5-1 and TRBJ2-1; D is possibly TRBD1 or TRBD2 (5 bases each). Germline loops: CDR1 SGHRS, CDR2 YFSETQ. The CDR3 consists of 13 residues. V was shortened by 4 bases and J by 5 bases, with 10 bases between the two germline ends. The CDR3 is CASSPGTNNEQFF. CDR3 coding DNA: TGCGCCAGCAGCCCGGGGACCAACAATGAGCAGTTCTTC.

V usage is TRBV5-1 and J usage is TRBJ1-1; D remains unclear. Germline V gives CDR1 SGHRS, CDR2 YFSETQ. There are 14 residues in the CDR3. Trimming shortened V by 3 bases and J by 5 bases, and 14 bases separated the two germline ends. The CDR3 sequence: CASSSSQRVTEAFF. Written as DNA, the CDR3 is TGCGCCAGCAGCTCGAGCCAGCGGGTGACTGAAGCTTTCTTT.

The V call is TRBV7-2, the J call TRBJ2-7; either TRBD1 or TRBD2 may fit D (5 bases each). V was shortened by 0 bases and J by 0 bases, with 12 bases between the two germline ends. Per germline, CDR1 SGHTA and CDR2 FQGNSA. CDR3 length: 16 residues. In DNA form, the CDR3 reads TGTGCCAGCAGCTTAGCCCCGGGACGGAGCTCCTACGAGCAGTACTTC. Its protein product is CASSLAPGRSSYEQYF.

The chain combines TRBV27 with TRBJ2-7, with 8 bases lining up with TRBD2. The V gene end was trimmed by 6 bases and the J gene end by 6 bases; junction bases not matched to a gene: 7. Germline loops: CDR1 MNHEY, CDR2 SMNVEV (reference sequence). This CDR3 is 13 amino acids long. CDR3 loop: CASSPGGVREQYF. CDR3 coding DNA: TGTGCCAGCAGCCCGGGGGGGGTACGCGAGCAGTACTTC.

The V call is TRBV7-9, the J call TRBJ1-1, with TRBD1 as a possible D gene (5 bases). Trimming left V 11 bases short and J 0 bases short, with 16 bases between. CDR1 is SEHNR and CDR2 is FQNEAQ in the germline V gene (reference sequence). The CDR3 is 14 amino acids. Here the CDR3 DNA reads TGTGCCGTCGGGCAGGGAGAGGTGAACACTGAAGCTTTCTTT. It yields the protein CAVGQGEVNTEAFF.

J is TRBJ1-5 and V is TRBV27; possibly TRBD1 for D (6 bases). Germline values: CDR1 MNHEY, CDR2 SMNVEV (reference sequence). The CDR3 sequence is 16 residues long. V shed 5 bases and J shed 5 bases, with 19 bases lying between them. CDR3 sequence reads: CASSTRWGRVDQPQHF. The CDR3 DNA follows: TGTGCCAGCAGTACCCGGTGGGGGCGCGTCGATCAGCCCCAGCATTTT.

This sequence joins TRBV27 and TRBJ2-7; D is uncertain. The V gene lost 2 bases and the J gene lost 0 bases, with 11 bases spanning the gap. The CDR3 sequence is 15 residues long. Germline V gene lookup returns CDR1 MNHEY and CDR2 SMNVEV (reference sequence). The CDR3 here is CASSLDGPSSYEQYF. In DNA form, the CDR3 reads TGTGCCAGCAGTTTAGACGGACCGAGCTCCTACGAGCAGTACTTC.

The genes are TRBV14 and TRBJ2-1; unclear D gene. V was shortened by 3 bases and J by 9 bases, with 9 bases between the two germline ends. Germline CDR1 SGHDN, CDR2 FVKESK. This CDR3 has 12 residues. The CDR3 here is CASSHSSGEQFF. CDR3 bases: TGTGCCAGCAGCCACTCGTCAGGTGAGCAGTTCTTC.

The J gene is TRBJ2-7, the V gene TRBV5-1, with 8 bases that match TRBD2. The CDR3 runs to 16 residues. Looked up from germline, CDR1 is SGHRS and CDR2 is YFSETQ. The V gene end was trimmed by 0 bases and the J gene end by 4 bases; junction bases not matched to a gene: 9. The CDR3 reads CASSLVLREGEYEQYF. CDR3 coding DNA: TGCGCCAGCAGCTTGGTCTTACGGGAGGGCGAGTACGAGCAGTACTTC.

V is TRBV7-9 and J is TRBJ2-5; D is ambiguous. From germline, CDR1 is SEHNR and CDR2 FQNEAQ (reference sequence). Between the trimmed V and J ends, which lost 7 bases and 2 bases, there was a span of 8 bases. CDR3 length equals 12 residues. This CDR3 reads CASTRPQETQYF. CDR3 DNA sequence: TGTGCCAGCACTAGACCACAAGAGACCCAGTACTTC.

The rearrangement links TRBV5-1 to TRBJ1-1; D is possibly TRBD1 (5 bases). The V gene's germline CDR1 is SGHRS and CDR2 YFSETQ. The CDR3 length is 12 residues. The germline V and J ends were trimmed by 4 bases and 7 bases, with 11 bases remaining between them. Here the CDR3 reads CASSLGDSEAFF. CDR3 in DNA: TGCGCCAGCAGCCTAGGAGACAGTGAAGCTTTCTTT.

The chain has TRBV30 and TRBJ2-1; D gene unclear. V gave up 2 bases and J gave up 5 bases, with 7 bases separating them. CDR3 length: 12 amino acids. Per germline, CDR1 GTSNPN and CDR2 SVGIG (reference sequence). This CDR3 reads CAWSQVDNEQFF. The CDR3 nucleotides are TGTGCCTGGAGTCAAGTTGACAATGAGCAGTTCTTC.

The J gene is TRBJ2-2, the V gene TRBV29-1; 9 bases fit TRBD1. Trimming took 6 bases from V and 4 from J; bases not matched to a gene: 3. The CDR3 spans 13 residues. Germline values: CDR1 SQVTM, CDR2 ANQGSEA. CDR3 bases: TGCAGCGTCGAGACAGGGGGCACCGGGGAGCTGTTTTTT. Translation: CSVETGGTGELFF.

The CDR3 region is CASSPWGTSYEQYF. For the CDR3, the DNA is TGCGCCAGCAGCCCCTGGGGGACTAGCTACGAGCAGTACTTC. The V and J genes are TRBV5-1 and TRBJ2-7; 8 bases line up with TRBD2. The CDR3 totals 14 residues. The germline V gene encodes CDR1 SGHRS and CDR2 YFSETQ. The J segment lost 3 bases and the V segment lost 4 bases, leaving 6 bases of the junction unmatched.

The CDR3 is CASSPRRSSYNEQFF. The CDR3 DNA follows: TGTGCCAGCAGCCCCCGGCGAAGCTCCTACAATGAGCAGTTCTTC. The V call is TRBV14, the J call TRBJ2-1; D is undetermined. CDR1 and CDR2 from the germline V gene are SGHDN and FVKESK. Deletions cut 4 bases from V and 0 bases from J, with 10 bases between. The CDR3 is made up of 15 amino acids.

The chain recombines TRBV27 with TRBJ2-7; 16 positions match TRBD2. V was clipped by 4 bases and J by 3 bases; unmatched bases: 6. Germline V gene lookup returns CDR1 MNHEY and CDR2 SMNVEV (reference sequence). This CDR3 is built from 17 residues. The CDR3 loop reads CASSSGLAGGGLYEQYF. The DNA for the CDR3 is TGTGCCAGCAGTTCGGGACTAGCGGGAGGGGGACTCTACGAGCAGTACTTC.

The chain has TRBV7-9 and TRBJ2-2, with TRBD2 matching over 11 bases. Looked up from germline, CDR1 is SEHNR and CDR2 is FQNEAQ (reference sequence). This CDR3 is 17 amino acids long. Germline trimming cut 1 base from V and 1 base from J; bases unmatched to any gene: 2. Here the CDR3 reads CASSLGGLAVNTGELFF. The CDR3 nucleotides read TGTGCCAGCAGCTTAGGGGGACTAGCGGTGAACACCGGGGAGCTGTTTTTT.

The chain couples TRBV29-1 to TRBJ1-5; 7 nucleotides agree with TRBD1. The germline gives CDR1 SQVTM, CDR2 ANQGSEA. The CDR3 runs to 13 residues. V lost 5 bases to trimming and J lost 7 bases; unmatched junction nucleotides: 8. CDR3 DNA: TGCAGCGTTAGAACAGGGGTGGGGCAGCCCCAGCATTTT. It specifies CSVRTGVGQPQHF.